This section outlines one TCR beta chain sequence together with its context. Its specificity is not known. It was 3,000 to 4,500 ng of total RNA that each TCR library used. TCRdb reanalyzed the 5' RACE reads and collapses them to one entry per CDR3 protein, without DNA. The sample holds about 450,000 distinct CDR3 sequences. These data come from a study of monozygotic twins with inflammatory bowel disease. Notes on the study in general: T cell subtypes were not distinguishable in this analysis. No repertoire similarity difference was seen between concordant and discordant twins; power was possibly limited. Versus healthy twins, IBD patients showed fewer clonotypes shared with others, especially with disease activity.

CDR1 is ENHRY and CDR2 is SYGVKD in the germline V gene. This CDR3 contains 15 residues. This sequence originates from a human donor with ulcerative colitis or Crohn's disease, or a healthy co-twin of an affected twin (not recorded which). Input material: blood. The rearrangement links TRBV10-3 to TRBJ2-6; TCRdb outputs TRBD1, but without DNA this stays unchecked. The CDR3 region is CAISAGASGANVLTF.